The 9 T cell receptor beta chains listed next were all sequenced from one sample in a study of OX40 agonist ivuxolimab in advanced cancers. Using immunoSEQ multiplex PCR, the repertoire was profiled, and TCRdb retains in-frame clones only, with some absent. The profile shows roughly 67,000 clones, about 80% of them singletons. The sequencing here drew on CD4+ or CD8+ T cells sorted from blood, taken in a trial of the OX40 agonist ivuxolimab. The receptors here all came from an adult with an advanced solid tumor such as melanoma, head and neck, liver or kidney cancer.

The V gene is TRBV2, the J gene TRBJ2-7; maybe TRBD2 (5 bases). The better agreement between TRBJ2-5 and the DNA end casts doubt on the J call. Germline V CDR1 and CDR2: SNHLY, FYNNEI. The CDR3 has 16 amino acids. The CDR3 loop is CASSESGQIFQETQYF. The CDR3 DNA reads TGTGCCAGCAGTGAAAGCGGTCAGATCTTCCAAGAGACCCAGTACTTC.

This clone was recorded only once. The gene calls are TRBV5-6 and TRBJ1-6, with 7 positions matching TRBD1. The V segment lost 4 bases and the J segment 0 bases; nucleotides outside the gene matches: 10. The CDR3 runs 18 residues. The germline CDR1 and CDR2 sequences are SGHDT and YYEEEE. CDR3 residues: CASSPILGDSSYNSPLHF. The CDR3 DNA is TGTGCCAGCAGCCCTATTCTCGGGGACAGCTCCTATAATTCACCCCTCCACTTT. The full variable domain, its missing parts supplied by reference TRBV5-6 and TRBJ1-6, is DAGVTQSPTHLIKTRGQQVTLRCSPKSGHDTVSWYQQALGQGPQFIFQYYEEEERQRGNFPDRFSGHQFPNYSSELNVNALLLGDSALYLCASSPILGDSSYNSPLHFGNGTRLTVT.

A single count supports this clone. The chain recombines TRBV7-8 with TRBJ2-7; D gene unclear. Germline lookup yields CDR1 SGHVS and CDR2 FQNEAQ. This CDR3 region has 13 residues. The ends were cut back, 5 bases at V and 3 bases at J, with 11 bases in the middle. CDR3 coding DNA: TGTGCCAGCAGCCCCCATGGGTACTACGAGCAGTACGTC. Its translation is CASSPHGYYEQYV.

The rearrangement links TRBV7-9 to TRBJ2-1, with 7 bases lining up with TRBD2. Germline V CDR1 and CDR2: SEHNR, FQNEAQ (reference sequence). The CDR3 covers 17 residues. V lost 2 bases and J lost 4; bases outside the gene matches: 11. The DNA for the CDR3 is TGTGCCAGCAGCTTAATAGCGGGTGGTGAACATTACAATGAGCAGTTCTTC. As protein: CASSLIAGGEHYNEQFF.

This chain links TRBV4-2 with TRBJ2-1; 8 bases match TRBD1. This CDR3 is 16 amino acids long. Germline CDR1 is LGHNA and CDR2 is YNFKEQ. V dropped 2 bases and J dropped 8; count of bases not matched to a gene: 11. The CDR3 nucleotides are TGTGCCAGCAGCCAAAACGGACAGGGTATCGGCGATGAGCAGTTCTTC. Translated: CASSQNGQGIGDEQFF.

This clone was observed a single time. The V call is TRBV6-6, the J call TRBJ2-1; TRBD2 matches 8 bases. The CDR3 consists of 16 residues. Germline CDR1 MNHNY, CDR2 SVGAGI (reference sequence). V trimming: 7 bases; J trimming: 3 bases; junction bases outside the gene matches: 11. The CDR3 spells CASIEHTGGIYNEQFF. CDR3 nucleotides: TGTGCCAGCATCGAACACACGGGAGGGATCTACAATGAGCAGTTCTTC.

This clone was observed a handful of times. The rearrangement joins TRBV25-1 to TRBJ1-2; no firm D call. The CDR3 is made up of 13 amino acids. Looked up from germline, CDR1 is MGHDK and CDR2 is SYGVNS. V was pared by 3 bases and J by 6 bases, with 11 bases between. In DNA form, the CDR3 reads TGTGCCAGCAGTGATTGGGCCGCCGATGGCTACACCTTC. It is translated as CASSDWAADGYTF.

This clone was recorded only once. J is TRBJ1-3 and V is TRBV19; a weak D match, TRBD1 (5 bases). Per germline, CDR1 LNHDA and CDR2 SQIVND (reference sequence). V lost 3 bases, J lost 0 bases, and 12 bases lay in between. The CDR3 consists of 16 residues. CDR3 bases: TGTGCCAGTAGTATTCAAAGACAGTCCTCTGGAAACACCATATATTTT. This gives the protein CASSIQRQSSGNTIYF.

CDR3 in amino acids: CASINATGQDYEQYV. CDR3 nucleotide sequence: TGCGCCAGCATTAACGCTACCGGACAGGACTACGAGCAGTACGTC. The rearrangement links TRBV10-1 to TRBJ2-7; TRBD1 aligns across 7 bases. Germline V lookup: CDR1 WNHNN, CDR2 SYGVQD (reference sequence). The trim removed 7 bases at V and 3 bases at J, leaving 12 bases unmatched. The CDR3 sequence is 15 residues long.